These T cell receptor beta chains were read from a single sample in a study of CD8 T cells in Susac syndrome. TCRdb reanalysed the immunoSEQ multiplex PCR reads using MiXCR and keeps one entry per CDR3 protein. This table holds 70,000 or so distinct CDR3 sequences, roughly 94% found once. The sequencing sample was made of CD8+ T cells from PBMCs. The receptors were gathered from a human donor in good health. The CDR3 runs from the conserved cysteine through the conserved F or W. A D gene is named only where the DNA matches it firmly. Only some rows state a clone size, as once, few, many or a class for expanded clones.

abundance: -
d_gene: -
v_gene: TRBV7-9
j_gene: TRBJ2-2
CDR3aa: CASSGASGGQNTGELFF
CDR3nt: TGTGCCAGCAGCGGAGCGTCCGGGGGTCAGAACACCGGGGAGCTGTTTTTT

abundance: -
d_gene: -
v_gene: TRBV28
j_gene: TRBJ2-3
CDR3aa: CASRWTASTDTQYF
CDR3nt: TGTGCCAGCCGGTGGACGGCTAGCACAGATACGCAGTATTTT

abundance: -
d_gene: -
v_gene: TRBV6-2/TRBV6-3
j_gene: TRBJ2-7
CDR3aa: CASSYERGVSQAYEQYF
CDR3nt: TGTGCCAGCAGTTACGAAAGGGGAGTTAGTCAGGCCTACGAGCAGTACTTC

abundance: -
d_gene: TRBD1
v_gene: TRBV5-1
j_gene: TRBJ2-5
CDR3aa: CASSSPTGTGYGETQYF
CDR3nt: TGCGCCAGCAGCTCGCCAACCGGGACAGGGTATGGAGAGACCCAGTACTTC

abundance: -
d_gene: TRBD1
v_gene: TRBV7-9
j_gene: TRBJ2-7
CDR3aa: CASSSGQGASEQYF
CDR3nt: TGTGCCAGCAGTTCGGGACAGGGGGCGTCCGAGCAGTACTTC

abundance: -
d_gene: TRBD1
v_gene: TRBV28
j_gene: TRBJ2-3
CDR3aa: CASSPEGAGTDTQYF
CDR3nt: TGTGCCAGCAGCCCTGAGGGGGCCGGCACAGATACGCAGTATTTT

abundance: -
d_gene: -
v_gene: TRBV12-3/TRBV12-4
j_gene: TRBJ2-5
CDR3aa: CASSLGGAGETQYF
CDR3nt: TGTGCCAGCAGTTTAGGAGGGGCGGGTGAGACCCAGTACTTC

abundance: -
d_gene: -
v_gene: TRBV4-1
j_gene: TRBJ2-7
CDR3aa: CASSPKTSTYEQYF
CDR3nt: TGCGCCAGCAGCCCAAAGACAAGCACCTACGAGCAGTACTTC

abundance: -
d_gene: TRBD1
v_gene: TRBV2
j_gene: TRBJ1-5
CDR3aa: CASRAPGTGVQPQHF
CDR3nt: TGTGCCAGCAGGGCACCCGGGACAGGGGTTCAGCCCCAGCATTTT

abundance: -
d_gene: -
v_gene: TRBV7-9
j_gene: TRBJ2-5
CDR3aa: CASSPRQVLRETQYF
CDR3nt: TGTGCCAGCAGCCCCCGCCAGGTACTCCGGGAGACCCAGTACTTC

abundance: -
d_gene: -
v_gene: TRBV3-1
j_gene: TRBJ2-5
CDR3aa: CASSQVGFQETQYF
CDR3nt: TGTGCCAGCAGCCAAGTGGGCTTCCAAGAGACCCAGTACTTC

abundance: -
d_gene: -
v_gene: TRBV6-6
j_gene: TRBJ1-1
CDR3aa: CASNAGTSGRNTEAFF
CDR3nt: TGTGCCAGCAACGCCGGGACATCCGGAAGGAACACTGAAGCTTTCTTT

abundance: -
d_gene: TRBD1
v_gene: TRBV9
j_gene: TRBJ2-5
CDR3aa: CASSVAPQGLGETQYF
CDR3nt: TGTGCCAGCAGCGTAGCCCCACAGGGGCTGGGGGAGACCCAGTACTTC

abundance: -
d_gene: -
v_gene: TRBV9
j_gene: TRBJ2-3
CDR3aa: CASSTYTDTQYF
CDR3nt: TGTGCCAGCAGCACATACACAGATACGCAGTATTTT

abundance: -
d_gene: -
v_gene: TRBV2
j_gene: TRBJ2-7
CDR3aa: CASNDLPYEQYF
CDR3nt: TGTGCCAGCAACGACTTACCGTACGAGCAGTACTTC

abundance: -
d_gene: -
v_gene: TRBV4-1
j_gene: TRBJ1-3
CDR3aa: CASSQDPSPGNTIYF
CDR3nt: TGCGCCAGCAGCCAAGACCCGTCACCCGGAAACACCATATATTTT

abundance: -
d_gene: -
v_gene: TRBV29-1
j_gene: TRBJ1-3
CDR3aa: CSVEEGLNRMAGAYGNTIYF
CDR3nt: TGCAGCGTTGAAGAGGGATTAAATCGAATGGCGGGGGCTTATGGAAACACCATATATTTT

abundance: -
d_gene: -
v_gene: TRBV30
j_gene: TRBJ2-7
CDR3aa: CAWSSQGYEQYF
CDR3nt: TGTGCCTGGAGTTCTCAGGGCTACGAGCAGTACTTC

abundance: once
d_gene: -
v_gene: TRBV5-4
j_gene: TRBJ1-4
CDR3aa: CASSRAGGLGEKLFF
CDR3nt: TGTGCCAGCAGCCGGGCGGGGGGCTTGGGTGAAAAACTGTTTTTT

abundance: -
d_gene: -
v_gene: TRBV29-1
j_gene: TRBJ2-2
CDR3aa: CSVEDPLDGVGGELFF
CDR3nt: TGCAGCGTTGAAGATCCCCTGGACGGGGTCGGCGGGGAGCTGTTTTTT

abundance: -
d_gene: -
v_gene: TRBV3-1
j_gene: TRBJ2-5
CDR3aa: CASSQDYSETQYF
CDR3nt: TGTGCCAGCAGCCAAGACTATTCGGAGACCCAGTACTTC

abundance: -
d_gene: TRBD2
v_gene: TRBV4-3
j_gene: TRBJ2-1
CDR3aa: CASSRLSGGGTYNEQFF
CDR3nt: TGCGCCAGCAGCCGTTTGAGCGGGGGGGGTACCTACAATGAGCAGTTCTTC

abundance: -
d_gene: -
v_gene: TRBV4-1
j_gene: TRBJ2-5
CDR3aa: CASSQVKGGWETQYF
CDR3nt: TGCGCCAGCAGCCAAGTAAAGGGGGGCTGGGAGACCCAGTACTTC

abundance: -
d_gene: -
v_gene: TRBV4-3
j_gene: TRBJ2-5
CDR3aa: CASSQDIGWVGTQYF
CDR3nt: TGCGCCAGCAGCCAAGATATCGGCTGGGTGGGGACCCAGTACTTC

abundance: -
d_gene: -
v_gene: TRBV2
j_gene: TRBJ2-5
CDR3aa: CASSAGSGLSETQYF
CDR3nt: TGTGCCAGCAGTGCGGGTAGCGGCTTATCAGAGACCCAGTACTTC

abundance: -
d_gene: -
v_gene: TRBV29-1
j_gene: TRBJ1-2
CDR3aa: CSAQRGEGPYGYTF
CDR3nt: TGCAGCGCTCAACGGGGGGAAGGGCCCTATGGCTACACCTTC

abundance: -
d_gene: -
v_gene: TRBV29-1
j_gene: TRBJ2-1
CDR3aa: CSVSTPEQFF
CDR3nt: TGCAGCGTCTCGACCCCGGAGCAGTTCTTC

abundance: -
d_gene: TRBD2
v_gene: TRBV12-3/TRBV12-4
j_gene: TRBJ2-1
CDR3aa: CASSRIAGYNEQFF
CDR3nt: TGTGCCAGCAGCCGAATAGCGGGGTACAATGAGCAGTTCTTC

abundance: -
d_gene: -
v_gene: TRBV6-2/TRBV6-3
j_gene: TRBJ1-1
CDR3aa: CASSYDHGASAEAFF
CDR3nt: TGTGCCAGCAGTTACGACCACGGGGCTAGCGCTGAAGCTTTCTTT

abundance: -
d_gene: -
v_gene: TRBV20-1
j_gene: TRBJ2-3
CDR3aa: CSARESDTQYF
CDR3nt: TGCAGTGCTAGAGAGTCAGATACGCAGTATTTT

abundance: -
d_gene: -
v_gene: TRBV29-1
j_gene: TRBJ2-1
CDR3aa: CSVHRPTGDEQFF
CDR3nt: TGCAGCGTCCACAGACCTACGGGGGATGAGCAGTTCTTC

abundance: once
d_gene: -
v_gene: TRBV7-9
j_gene: TRBJ2-3
CDR3aa: CASSPQGNTDTQYF
CDR3nt: TGTGCCAGCAGCCCCCAGGGTAACACAGATACGCAGTATTTT

abundance: -
d_gene: -
v_gene: TRBV27
j_gene: TRBJ2-7
CDR3aa: CASRNHVTYEQYF
CDR3nt: TGTGCCAGCAGGAACCACGTAACCTACGAGCAGTACTTC

abundance: -
d_gene: -
v_gene: TRBV28
j_gene: TRBJ1-2
CDR3aa: CASSLARTVAYGYTF
CDR3nt: TGTGCCAGCAGTTTAGCACGGACAGTGGCTTATGGCTACACCTTC

abundance: -
d_gene: TRBD1
v_gene: TRBV29-1
j_gene: TRBJ2-7
CDR3aa: CSVVDRVVNEQYF
CDR3nt: TGCAGCGTAGTAGACAGGGTAGTCAACGAGCAGTACTTC

abundance: -
d_gene: -
v_gene: TRBV13
j_gene: TRBJ2-3
CDR3aa: CASSLEQGADTQYF
CDR3nt: TGTGCCAGCAGCTTAGAACAGGGTGCGGATACGCAGTATTTT

abundance: -
d_gene: -
v_gene: TRBV6-2/TRBV6-3
j_gene: TRBJ2-1
CDR3aa: CASSEGRGPYNEQFF
CDR3nt: TGTGCCAGCAGCGAAGGGAGGGGGCCTTACAATGAGCAGTTCTTC

abundance: -
d_gene: -
v_gene: TRBV4-1
j_gene: TRBJ1-1
CDR3aa: CASSQVAGEIGTEAFF
CDR3nt: TGCGCCAGCAGCCAAGTGGCAGGGGAGATTGGCACTGAAGCTTTCTTT

abundance: -
d_gene: -
v_gene: TRBV28
j_gene: TRBJ1-1
CDR3aa: CASSLSSYTEAFF
CDR3nt: TGTGCCAGCAGTTTAAGTTCGTACACTGAAGCTTTCTTT

abundance: -
d_gene: -
v_gene: TRBV27
j_gene: TRBJ1-6
CDR3aa: CASSRTRPSARQARDSPLHF
CDR3nt: TGTGCCAGCAGTCGCACCCGCCCTTCCGCCCGACAGGCCCGAGATTCACCCCTCCACTTT

abundance: -
d_gene: -
v_gene: TRBV29-1
j_gene: TRBJ2-3
CDR3aa: CSVIKAGDVTDTQYF
CDR3nt: TGCAGCGTCATAAAGGCAGGGGATGTCACAGATACGCAGTATTTT

abundance: -
d_gene: -
v_gene: TRBV28
j_gene: TRBJ2-7
CDR3aa: CASSNTGTPYEQYF
CDR3nt: TGTGCCAGCAGTAATACCGGGACACCATACGAGCAGTACTTC

abundance: -
d_gene: -
v_gene: TRBV30
j_gene: TRBJ1-3
CDR3aa: CAWSSGGAGNTIYF
CDR3nt: TGTGCCTGGAGTTCGGGGGGCGCAGGAAACACCATATATTTT

abundance: -
d_gene: -
v_gene: TRBV28
j_gene: TRBJ1-1
CDR3aa: CASSLTPVRGEAFF
CDR3nt: TGTGCCAGCAGTTTAACCCCTGTTCGAGGTGAAGCTTTCTTT

abundance: -
d_gene: -
v_gene: TRBV6-6
j_gene: TRBJ1-5
CDR3aa: CASRGQSNQPQHF
CDR3nt: TGTGCCAGCAGGGGCCAGAGCAATCAGCCCCAGCATTTT

abundance: -
d_gene: -
v_gene: TRBV6-5
j_gene: TRBJ2-7
CDR3aa: CASSYEGVEQYF
CDR3nt: TGTGCCAGCAGTTACGAGGGAGTCGAGCAGTACTTC

abundance: -
d_gene: -
v_gene: TRBV5-6
j_gene: TRBJ1-2
CDR3aa: CASRSGTLISYTF
CDR3nt: TGTGCCAGCAGGTCCGGGACCCTAATTAGCTACACCTTC

abundance: -
d_gene: -
v_gene: TRBV4-1
j_gene: TRBJ1-1
CDR3aa: CASSHLERGGTEAFF
CDR3nt: TGCGCCAGCAGCCATCTCGAGAGGGGAGGGACTGAAGCTTTCTTT

abundance: -
d_gene: -
v_gene: TRBV28
j_gene: TRBJ1-5
CDR3aa: CASNLSLGGDDDNQPQHF
CDR3nt: TGTGCCAGCAACCTAAGCCTTGGGGGAGATGATGACAATCAGCCCCAGCATTTT

abundance: -
d_gene: -
v_gene: TRBV7-9
j_gene: TRBJ2-5
CDR3aa: CASSFGDEQAVDAETQYF
CDR3nt: TGTGCCAGCAGCTTTGGGGACGAGCAGGCAGTTGACGCGGAGACCCAGTACTTC

abundance: once
d_gene: -
v_gene: TRBV6-5
j_gene: TRBJ2-7
CDR3aa: CASSLTRGANEQYF
CDR3nt: TGTGCCAGCAGTCTGACTCGGGGGGCGAACGAGCAGTACTTC

abundance: -
d_gene: -
v_gene: TRBV12-3/TRBV12-4
j_gene: TRBJ2-3
CDR3aa: CASMRGVTDTQYF
CDR3nt: TGTGCCAGCATGCGAGGGGTCACAGATACGCAGTATTTT

abundance: -
d_gene: -
v_gene: TRBV19
j_gene: TRBJ2-4
CDR3aa: CASNQGGTNIQYF
CDR3nt: TGTGCCAGTAACCAAGGGGGGACAAACATTCAGTACTTC